A single sample is the source of the 23 T cell receptor beta chains below, sequenced in a study of blood T cell repertoires in COVID-19. Generated by immunoSEQ multiplex PCR, the TCRdb table keeps only in-frame clones and is missing some. The sample records over 150,000 clones, about 88% being singletons. The sample was peripheral blood. Every receptor here comes from a woman in her fifties or sixties with COVID-19, enrolled during active disease.

The chain is built from TRBV9 and TRBJ2-7; 7 positions agree with TRBD2. The trim removed 4 bases at V and 3 bases at J, leaving 7 bases unmatched. The CDR3 is 14 amino acids. CDR1 SGDLS and CDR2 YYNGEE come from the germline V gene. CDR3 nucleotide sequence: TGTGCCAGCAGCTTGGAGGGAGGGGTCTACGAGCAGTACTTC. Amino acids: CASSLEGGVYEQYF.

This clone appeared once. This chain connects TRBV7-2 to TRBJ1-4, with 7 positions matching TRBD1. Germline CDR1 reads SGHTA; CDR2 reads FQGNSA. The junction had 5 bases not matched to a gene; V was cut back by 3 bases and J by 7 bases. The CDR3 runs 14 residues. CDR3 bases: TGTGCCAGCAGCTTCGGGACAGCGTTTGAAAAACTGTTTTTT. Translating it yields CASSFGTAFEKLFF.

The chain combines TRBV18 with TRBJ1-1; D uncertain. Germline CDR1 and CDR2: KGHSH and LQKENI. The V end lost 1 base, the J end lost 3 bases, and 12 bases lay between the germline ends. The CDR3 sequence is 15 residues long. The CDR3 DNA reads as TGTGCCAGCTCACCACTAACTCCCCGCCACACTGAAGCTTTCTTT. Encoded protein: CASSPLTPRHTEAFF.

The chain has TRBV2 and TRBJ2-1; TRBD2 matches at 7 bases. Per germline, CDR1 SNHLY and CDR2 FYNNEI. J was trimmed by 4 bases and V by 6 bases; bases with no gene match: 3. The CDR3 is 13 residues long. The CDR3 DNA sequence: TGTGCCAGCAGCTGGGGGGGGTACAATGAGCAGTTCTTC. It specifies CASSWGGYNEQFF.

The CDR3 region is CSARKLETQYF. In nucleotides, the CDR3 is TGCAGTGCTAGGAAACTGGAGACCCAGTACTTC. The chain has TRBV20-1 and TRBJ2-5, with D unresolved. Germline V lookup: CDR1 DFQATT, CDR2 SNEGSKA (reference sequence). Trimming shortened V by 3 bases and J by 5 bases, and 7 bases separated the two germline ends. This CDR3 is built from 11 residues.

The chain recombines TRBV11-2 with TRBJ2-1; D remains unclear. This CDR3 region has 14 residues. CDR1 and CDR2 from the germline V gene are SGHAT and FQNNGV. V was pared by 5 bases and J by 3 bases, with 11 bases between. The CDR3 protein is CASSREENYNEQFF. CDR3 nucleotide sequence: TGTGCCAGCAGCCGCGAGGAGAACTACAATGAGCAGTTCTTC. Drawing the rest from reference TRBV11-2 and TRBJ2-1, the complete variable domain is EAGVAQSPRYKIIEKRQSVAFWCNPISGHATLYWYQQILGQGPKLLIQFQNNGVVDDSQLPKDRFSAERLKGVDSTLKIQPAKLEDSAVYLCASSREENYNEQFFGPGTRLTVL.

This chain uses TRBV4-1 with TRBJ1-2, with 7 bases lining up with TRBD1. V dropped 4 bases and J dropped 9; count of bases not matched to a gene: 14. The CDR3 has 15 amino acids. Looked up from germline, CDR1 is MGHRA and CDR2 is YSYEKL. CDR3 loop: CASSLEEGTGVSYTF. CDR3 coding DNA: TGCGCCAGCAGCCTAGAAGAGGGCACAGGGGTTAGCTACACCTTC.

V gene TRBV18 combines with J gene TRBJ2-3; no clear D. The CDR3 is 14 residues long. V gave up 6 bases and J gave up 3 bases, with 13 bases separating them. The germline CDR1 and CDR2 sequences are KGHSH and LQKENI. CDR3 in amino acids: CASSPEALTDTQYF. CDR3 DNA: TGTGCCAGCTCCCCAGAAGCGCTAACAGATACGCAGTATTTT.

The rearrangement uses TRBV5-5 and TRBJ2-7; 11 nucleotides line up with TRBD2. Losses at the gene ends were 3 bases for V and 3 bases for J; bases not matched to a gene: 2. The CDR3 is 14 amino acids. Looked up from germline, CDR1 is SGHKS and CDR2 is YYEKEE (reference sequence). CDR3 coding DNA: TGTGCCAGCAGCTACGGGACTAGCGGCTACGAGCAGTACGTC. As protein: CASSYGTSGYEQYV.

The CDR3 bases are TGTGCCAGCAGCTTAGGGACAGGGCACGGTCAGCCCCAGCATTTT. Protein: CASSLGTGHGQPQHF. The chain uses TRBV7-9 and TRBJ1-5, with 8 bases aligning to TRBD1. Germline lookup yields CDR1 SEHNR and CDR2 FQNEAQ (reference sequence). The J segment lost 6 bases and the V segment lost 1 base, leaving 5 bases of the junction unmatched. CDR3 length: 15 residues.

V is TRBV27 and J is TRBJ1-5; 10 positions agree with TRBD1. The CDR3 is 15 residues long. V shed 5 bases and J 6 bases; nucleotides not matched to a gene: 7. Per the germline V gene, CDR1 is MNHEY and CDR2 is SMNVEV (reference sequence). As DNA, the CDR3 is TGTGCCAGCAGTCCCTTGACAGGGGGCGGTCAGCCCCAGCATTTT. Translation gives CASSPLTGGGQPQHF.

The CDR3: CASSTDMGNTEAFF. CDR3 DNA: TGTGCCAGCAGTACGGACATGGGCAACACTGAAGCTTTCTTT. This chain uses TRBV25-1 with TRBJ1-1, with a weak D call TRBD1 (5 bases). The CDR3 runs to 14 residues. CDR1 MGHDK and CDR2 SYGVNS come from the germline V gene. The germline V and J ends were trimmed by 5 bases and 2 bases, with 12 bases remaining between them. Using reference TRBV25-1 and TRBJ1-1 for the parts outside the CDR3, the full variable domain is EADIYQTPRYLVIGTGKKITLECSQTMGHDKMYWYQQDPGMELHLIHYSYGVNSTEKGDLSSESTVSRIRTEHFPLTLESARPSHTSQYLCASSTDMGNTEAFFGQGTRLTVV.

About this clone: At the DNA level, this CDR3 is encoded by other sequences in the same sample as well. V usage is TRBV2 and J usage is TRBJ1-1; D might be TRBD1 (6 bases). Trimming stripped 2 bases from V and 4 bases from J, with 11 bases between. This CDR3 has 14 residues. From germline, CDR1 is SNHLY and CDR2 FYNNEI. CDR3 coding DNA: TGTGCCAGCAGTGAATTTGGGGGCATCACTGAAGCTTTCTTT. Translated: CASSEFGGITEAFF.

The chain recombines TRBV24-1 with TRBJ1-2, with D hard to call. The CDR3 consists of 13 residues. V was shortened by 4 bases and J by 0 bases, with 5 bases between the two germline ends. Germline lookup yields CDR1 KGHDR and CDR2 SFDVKD. The CDR3 region has the DNA TGTGCCACCAGTGAAGGAGCTAACTATGGCTACACCTTC. Its protein is CATSEGANYGYTF.

The genes are TRBV5-5 and TRBJ1-4, with D possibly TRBD1 on 5 matching bases. The CDR3 is made up of 16 amino acids. CDR1 is SGHKS and CDR2 is YYEKEE in the germline V gene (reference sequence). Trimming took 1 base from V and 4 from J, leaving 14 bases between them. The CDR3 loop is CASSLFGARDNEKLFF. DNA for the CDR3: TGTGCCAGCAGCTTGTTTGGTGCCAGGGATAATGAAAAACTGTTTTTT.

This CDR3 reads CASSQTSSGSDTQYF. DNA for the CDR3: TGTGCCAGCAGCCAAACGTCTAGCGGGTCGGATACGCAGTATTTT. The chain is built from TRBV3-1 (or the pseudogene TRBV3-2) and TRBJ2-3; 8 bases match TRBD2. CDR3 length: 15 amino acids. Germline V gene data show CDR1 as LGHDT and CDR2 as YNNKEL (reference sequence). Trimming at V came to 2 bases and at J to 6 bases, leaving 7 bases not matched to a gene.

This clone was counted between two and nine times. V gene TRBV4-1 combines with J gene TRBJ1-6, with a possible D match to TRBD1 (6 bases). The germline V and J ends were trimmed by 2 bases and 11 bases, with 16 bases remaining between them. The CDR3 length is 15 residues. Germline CDR1 and CDR2: MGHRA and YSYEKL. CDR3 sequence (DNA): TGCGCCAGCAGCCAATTCCAGGACAGTTTTACACCCCTCCACTTT. This codes for CASSQFQDSFTPLHF.

The chain recombines TRBV19 with TRBJ1-3; D ambiguous. The CDR3 extends over 14 amino acids. Trimming pared 1 base from V and 3 bases from J, leaving 7 bases between. Looked up from germline, CDR1 is LNHDA and CDR2 is SQIVND (reference sequence). The CDR3 protein is CASSIGGYGNTIYF. The CDR3 nucleotides are TGTGCCAGTAGTATAGGAGGTTATGGAAACACCATATATTTT.

The sample holds one count of this clone. The CDR3 sequence: CASSTRTPSGAEAFF. CDR3 bases: TGTGCCAGCAGCACACGGACTCCGTCTGGGGCTGAAGCTTTCTTT. V is TRBV5-6 and J is TRBJ1-1, with no clear D. V was clipped by 4 bases and J by 6 bases, with 19 bases between them. The CDR3 is 15 amino acids. CDR1 is SGHDT and CDR2 is YYEEEE in the germline V gene. Complete variable domain (other parts from reference TRBV5-6 and TRBJ1-1): DAGVTQSPTHLIKTRGQQVTLRCSPKSGHDTVSWYQQALGQGPQFIFQYYEEEERQRGNFPDRFSGHQFPNYSSELNVNALLLGDSALYLCASSTRTPSGAEAFFGQGTRLTVV.

The chain combines TRBV7-2 with TRBJ1-3; D unclear. The CDR3 runs 14 residues. The germline V and J ends were trimmed by 5 bases and 2 bases, with 10 bases remaining between them. Germline V gives CDR1 SGHTA, CDR2 FQGNSA. The CDR3 reads CASSQGSPGNTIYF. The DNA for the CDR3 is TGTGCCAGCAGCCAAGGGAGTCCTGGAAACACCATATATTTT.

The V call is TRBV9, the J call TRBJ1-1, with a tentative D call TRBD1 (6 bases). Germline V gene sequence: CDR1 SGDLS, CDR2 YYNGEE. Deletions cut 2 bases from V and 1 base from J, with 18 bases between. The CDR3 loop spans 17 amino acids. The CDR3 DNA reads as TGTGCCAGCAGCGTTGGGACACTGGGGGCCCCGAACACTGAAGCTTTCTTT. Translating gives CASSVGTLGAPNTEAFF.

The chain carries TRBV5-8 and TRBJ1-2; D perhaps matches TRBD1 (5 bases). From germline, CDR1 is SGHTS and CDR2 YDEGEE. V was shortened by 4 bases and J by 4 bases, with 17 bases between the two germline ends. The CDR3 contains 15 residues. CDR3 sequence: CASSPTTAGTYGYTF. In nucleotides, the CDR3 is TGTGCCAGCAGCCCCACAACGGCGGGGACCTATGGCTACACCTTC.

This chain connects TRBV2 to TRBJ1-5, with TRBD1 matching 7 bases. The CDR3 runs 14 residues. The germline V gene encodes CDR1 SNHLY and CDR2 FYNNEI. The V and J ends lost 7 bases and 4 bases, in that order; junction bases with no gene match: 7. The CDR3, as DNA: TGTGCCAGCACTTTGACAGGGCCTAATCAGCCCCAGCATTTT. Protein sequence: CASTLTGPNQPQHF.